The 17 T cell receptor beta chains below come from one sample, sequenced in a study of OX40 agonist ivuxolimab in advanced cancers. Profiling relied on immunoSEQ multiplex PCR, and the TCRdb table lists in-frame clones only, not all of them. The data show some 31,000 clones, roughly 86% seen once. The sequencing used CD4+ or CD8+ T cells sorted from blood, collected in a trial of the OX40 agonist ivuxolimab. The receptors originated from an adult with an advanced solid tumor such as melanoma, head and neck, liver or kidney cancer.

The V call is TRBV10-3, the J call TRBJ1-2, with 9 bases that match TRBD1. The CDR3 is made up of 16 amino acids. V trimming: 0 bases; J trimming: 4 bases; junction bases outside the gene matches: 6. Germline-derived CDR1 and CDR2 are ENHRY and SYGVKD. CDR3 in amino acids: CAISESKGQGPYGYTF. The CDR3 DNA reads TGTGCCATCAGTGAGTCTAAGGGACAGGGCCCCTATGGCTACACCTTC.

The V and J genes are TRBV19 and TRBJ1-5, with D perhaps TRBD1 (5 bases). This CDR3 has 15 amino acids. V dropped 7 bases and J dropped 2 bases, with 15 bases sitting between them. CDR1 is LNHDA, CDR2 SQIVND, per germline (reference sequence). In DNA, the CDR3 is TGTGCCAGTAAGGGGTATTCTAGTGGCAATCAGCCCCAGCATTTT. It translates to CASKGYSSGNQPQHF.

This clone was counted a single time. V and J are TRBV2 and TRBJ2-7; TRBD1 or TRBD2 may be the D gene (5 bases each). There are 14 residues in the CDR3. Germline V gene lookup returns CDR1 SNHLY and CDR2 FYNNEI. Between the trimmed V and J ends, which lost 2 bases and 4 bases, there was a span of 12 bases. CDR3 loop: CASSESGGPYEQYF. As DNA, the CDR3 is TGTGCCAGCAGTGAAAGTGGGGGACCATACGAGCAGTACTTC.

This clone has a single count. The chain joins TRBV13 to TRBJ1-5; D call uncertain. The CDR3 spans 15 residues. Trimming took 3 bases from V and 3 from J, leaving 12 bases between them. Per germline, CDR1 PRHDT and CDR2 FYEKMQ (reference sequence). The CDR3 coding sequence is TGTGCCAGCAGCTTGGGCCGTCGGGACAATCAGCCCCAGCATTTT. As protein: CASSLGRRDNQPQHF.

The V gene is TRBV5-5, the J gene TRBJ2-1; D possibly corresponds to TRBD1 (6 bases). The germline CDR1 and CDR2 sequences are SGHKS and YYEKEE (reference sequence). The CDR3 length is 13 residues. Trimming shortened V by 4 bases and J by 7 bases, and 12 bases separated the two germline ends. The CDR3 region has the DNA TGTGCCAGCAGCCCAACAGGGTTAAATGAGCAGTTCTTC. Translated, it gives CASSPTGLNEQFF.

This sequence joins TRBV28 and TRBJ1-2, with D tentatively TRBD1 (5 bases). Trimming stripped 2 bases from V and 2 bases from J, with 12 bases between. The CDR3 length is 15 residues. Per germline, CDR1 MDHEN and CDR2 SYDVKM. As DNA, the CDR3 is TGTGCCAGCAGTTTAATCCAGGGTTGGAACTATGGCTACACCTTC. It encodes CASSLIQGWNYGYTF.

The rearrangement joins TRBV6-1 to TRBJ2-7; 8 bases align to TRBD2. Per the germline V gene, CDR1 is MNHNS and CDR2 is SASEGT. This CDR3 is built from 14 residues. Trimming at V came to 6 bases and at J to 13 bases, leaving 17 bases not matched to a gene. The CDR3 DNA is TGTGCCAGCAGCCCGGGGGGGGATCCCCCGTCTCTATACTTC. This codes for CASSPGGDPPSLYF.

The rearrangement joins TRBV29-1 to TRBJ2-7, with 9 bases that match TRBD2. The CDR3 covers 14 residues. The germline CDR1 and CDR2 sequences are SQVTM and ANQGSEA. Trimming at V came to 3 bases and at J to 4 bases, leaving 7 bases not matched to a gene. The CDR3 nucleotides are TGCAGCGTTGATGATAGCGGGAGTGGGTACGAGCAGTACTTC. Translating gives CSVDDSGSGYEQYF.

This clone was observed once. V and J are TRBV7-2 and TRBJ2-2; D perhaps matches TRBD2 (5 bases). This CDR3 spans 15 amino acids. Germline V lookup: CDR1 SGHTA, CDR2 FQGNSA. V was trimmed by 5 bases and J by 7 bases, leaving 17 bases between them. CDR3 sequence: CASSETTGVRGELFF. The CDR3, as DNA: TGTGCCAGCAGCGAAACTACCGGGGTTCGCGGGGAGCTGTTTTTT.

V is TRBV6-1 and J is TRBJ2-1; 10 bases line up with TRBD2. The CDR3 spans 18 residues. Germline V CDR1 and CDR2: MNHNS, SASEGT. The V and J ends lost 3 bases and 0 bases, in that order; junction bases with no gene match: 8. The CDR3 here is CASSDPGLASSSYNEQFF. CDR3 nucleotide sequence: TGTGCCAGCAGTGACCCGGGACTAGCGAGTAGCTCCTACAATGAGCAGTTCTTC.

This chain links TRBV7-9 with TRBJ2-3; D is unclear. Germline V lookup: CDR1 SEHNR, CDR2 FQNEAQ (reference sequence). This CDR3 is built from 12 residues. The V end was cut by 2 bases, the J end by 6 bases, with 6 bases between. CDR3 in DNA: TGTGCCAGCAGCTTATTGGGGGATACGCAGTATTTT. Translating it yields CASSLLGDTQYF.

The chain uses TRBV28 and TRBJ1-1, with TRBD1 as a possible D gene (5 bases). Germline V gene lookup returns CDR1 MDHEN and CDR2 SYDVKM. The CDR3 length is 13 residues. Trimming cost V 11 bases and J 0 bases, with 13 bases left between them. CDR3 in DNA: TGTGCCCTGCGGACACACCTGAACACTGAAGCTTTCTTT. The encoded protein is CALRTHLNTEAFF.

V gene TRBV28 combines with J gene TRBJ2-7; the D gene is possibly TRBD2 (6 bases). CDR3 length: 13 amino acids. Germline V gene sequence: CDR1 MDHEN, CDR2 SYDVKM. V was pared by 4 bases and J by 6 bases, with 13 bases between. Written as DNA, the CDR3 is TGTGCCAGCAGTTGGCGGGGCATGGGCGAGCAGTACTTC. It specifies CASSWRGMGEQYF. Full variable domain (outside the CDR3, taken from reference TRBV28 and TRBJ2-7): DVKVTQSSRYLVKRTGEKVFLECVQDMDHENMFWYRQDPGLGLRLIYFSYDVKMKEKGDIPEGYSVSREKKERFSLILESASTNQTSMYLCASSWRGMGEQYFGPGTRLTVT.

V and J are TRBV11-2 and TRBJ2-5; D is ambiguous. Trimming left V 1 base short and J 5 bases short, with 5 bases between. The CDR3 is made up of 12 amino acids. CDR1 SGHAT and CDR2 FQNNGV come from the germline V gene. CDR3 DNA sequence: TGTGCCAGCAGCTTAGGGTTTGAGACCCAGTACTTC. It specifies CASSLGFETQYF.

The CDR3 reads CASSTSRTQAGQPQHF. CDR3 sequence (DNA): TGTGCCAGTAGTACGAGTCGGACTCAAGCGGGGCAGCCCCAGCATTTT. This chain connects TRBV19 to TRBJ1-5; D not certain. Germline assignment: CDR1 LNHDA and CDR2 SQIVND (reference sequence). Trimming cost V 4 bases and J 7 bases, with 20 bases left between them. This CDR3 has 16 residues.

This chain uses TRBV25-1 with TRBJ1-2, with TRBD1 as a possible D gene (5 bases). V shed 7 bases and J shed 4 bases, with 13 bases lying between them. This CDR3 contains 13 residues. CDR1 MGHDK and CDR2 SYGVNS come from the germline V gene. CDR3 sequence reads: CASTTVAGYGYTF. The CDR3 DNA follows: TGTGCCAGCACGACAGTAGCGGGCTATGGCTACACCTTC.

The chain couples TRBV2 to TRBJ2-7; TRBD2 is a possible D gene (6 bases). This CDR3 has 17 residues. Trimming cost V 3 bases and J 5 bases, with 23 bases left between them. Germline V lookup: CDR1 SNHLY, CDR2 FYNNEI. The DNA for the CDR3 is TGTGCCAGCAGTGACTCCACTTTTGTCGGGAGTATCCACGAGCAGTACTTC. Amino acid sequence: CASSDSTFVGSIHEQYF.